The 13 T cell receptor beta chains in this list originate from one sample, sequenced in a study of blood T cell repertoires in COVID-19. Data came from immunoSEQ multiplex PCR; TCRdb stores just in-frame clones and leaves some out. The sample consists of about 56,000 clones, less than 90% of them appearing once. What was sequenced was peripheral blood. These receptor sequences come from a woman older than 75 with acute or convalescent COVID-19.

The chain combines TRBV19 with TRBJ1-2; possible D gene TRBD1, 5 bases. The CDR3 loop spans 15 amino acids. V was pared by 1 base and J by 4 bases, with 13 bases between. CDR1 is LNHDA, CDR2 SQIVND, per germline (reference sequence). This chain's CDR3 is CASSIGGASSYGYTF. For the CDR3, the DNA is TGTGCCAGTAGTATAGGTGGGGCTTCTAGCTATGGCTACACCTTC.

The CDR3 DNA follows: TGTGCCAGCAGATTGACAGGGGGCGACTACAATGAGCAGTTCTTC. The encoded protein is CASRLTGGDYNEQFF. V gene TRBV7-8 combines with J gene TRBJ2-1; TRBD1 aligns across 10 bases. The CDR3 has 15 amino acids. The trim removed 6 bases at V and 3 bases at J, leaving 5 bases unmatched. CDR1 and CDR2 from the germline V gene are SGHVS and FQNEAQ. Supplemented by reference TRBV7-8 and TRBJ2-1, the full variable domain reads GAGVSQSPRYKVAKRGQDVALRCDPISGHVSLFWYQQALGQGPEFLTYFQNEAQLDKSGLPSDRFFAERPEGSVSTLKIQRTQQEDSAVYLCASRLTGGDYNEQFFGPGTRLTVL.

V gene TRBV6-1 combines with J gene TRBJ1-2; the match to TRBD1 covers 7 bases. This CDR3 is 14 amino acids long. V shed 0 bases, J shed 4 bases, and the junction held 2 bases outside the gene matches. The germline gives CDR1 MNHNS, CDR2 SASEGT. For the CDR3, the DNA is TGTGCCAGCAGTGAAGCGACAGGGATCTATGGCTACACCTTC. Translation gives CASSEATGIYGYTF.

This chain links TRBV11-2 with TRBJ2-5, with 11 bases that match TRBD1. Germline V gene lookup returns CDR1 SGHAT and CDR2 FQNNGV. J lost 7 bases, V lost 5 bases, and 6 bases had no gene match. The CDR3 spans 14 residues. CDR3 sequence reads: CASSPGTGGGTQYF. Here the CDR3 DNA reads TGTGCCAGCAGCCCGGGGACAGGGGGAGGGACCCAGTACTTC.

The chain couples TRBV7-2 to TRBJ1-2; a possible D gene is TRBD1 (5 bases). CDR1 and CDR2 from the germline V gene are SGHTA and FQGNSA. The CDR3 length is 12 residues. The V and J ends lost 3 bases and 7 bases respectively, with 9 bases between them. CDR3 sequence (DNA): TGTGCCAGCAGCTTCGTGGGGGGTGGCTACACCTTC. This gives the protein CASSFVGGGYTF.

CDR3 DNA sequence: TGTGCCAGCAGTGGCGGAAAACCTGAAGCTTTCTTT. Translation gives CASSGGKPEAFF. The chain employs TRBV12-3 or TRBV12-4 and TRBJ1-1; D remains unclear. With 5 bases removed from V and 6 bases from J, the gap between germline ends came to 10 bases. This CDR3 has 12 amino acids.

In this sample, this clone turned up a few times. This chain links TRBV11-2 with TRBJ2-2; tentative D call: TRBD2 (7 bases). CDR3 length: 16 residues. The germline CDR1 and CDR2 sequences are SGHAT and FQNNGV. V lost 5 bases to trimming and J lost 5 bases, with 18 bases between them. The CDR3 DNA reads as TGTGCCAGCAGCCCCAGCACCAGGGGAGGGACCGGGGAGCTGTTTTTT. Its translation: CASSPSTRGGTGELFF.

This clone was counted once. The rearrangement links TRBV5-1 to TRBJ1-5; D gene unclear. Trimming took off 0 bases at V and 5 bases at J, with 6 bases between the two ends. The CDR3 covers 13 residues. Germline loops: CDR1 SGHRS, CDR2 YFSETQ. CDR3 protein: CASSLDPDQPQHF. The CDR3 coding sequence is TGCGCCAGCAGCTTGGATCCGGATCAGCCCCAGCATTTT.

V usage is TRBV6-4 and J usage is TRBJ2-1; TRBD2 matches 10 bases. The CDR3 runs to 15 residues. The V segment lost 4 bases and the J segment 4 bases; nucleotides outside the gene matches: 4. In germline, CDR1 is MRHNA, CDR2 SNTAGT. Here the CDR3 DNA reads TGTGCCAGCAGTGGGGCTAGCGGGGGTTACAATGAGCAGTTCTTC. It is translated as CASSGASGGYNEQFF.

The chain links TRBV6-5 to TRBJ2-7, with TRBD1 identical over 7 bases. The CDR3 has 16 residues. V was clipped by 0 bases and J by 0 bases; unmatched bases: 5. Per germline, CDR1 MNHEY and CDR2 SVGAGI. The CDR3 sequence: CASSYSGAGGSYEQYF. In nucleotides, the CDR3 is TGTGCCAGCAGTTACTCGGGGGCAGGGGGCTCCTACGAGCAGTACTTC.

The chain has TRBV7-9 and TRBJ1-1; weak D call: TRBD1 (5 bases). Trimming pared 11 bases from V and 0 bases from J, leaving 10 bases between. Germline values: CDR1 SEHNR, CDR2 FQNEAQ (reference sequence). CDR3 size: 12 residues. The CDR3 DNA reads as TGTGCCTCGATGGGGCTGAACACTGAAGCTTTCTTT. Translation: CASMGLNTEAFF.

The chain joins TRBV5-1 to TRBJ1-1; TRBD1 might be the D (6 bases). This CDR3 has 15 residues. Germline V CDR1 and CDR2: SGHRS, YFSETQ. The V and J ends lost 5 bases and 5 bases respectively, with 19 bases between them. The CDR3 DNA follows: TGCGCCAGCAGTCCACAGGGCCCTTGGGATACTGAAGCTTTCTTT. Translation gives CASSPQGPWDTEAFF.

V is TRBV6-5 and J is TRBJ1-2; D perhaps matches TRBD1 (5 bases). Germline V gives CDR1 MNHEY, CDR2 SVGAGI. The CDR3 sequence is 16 residues long. Trimming took off 2 bases at V and 1 base at J, with 14 bases between the two ends. CDR3 amino acids: CASSYTSRASNYGYTF. CDR3 bases: TGTGCCAGCAGTTACACCTCCAGGGCGAGTAACTATGGCTACACCTTC.